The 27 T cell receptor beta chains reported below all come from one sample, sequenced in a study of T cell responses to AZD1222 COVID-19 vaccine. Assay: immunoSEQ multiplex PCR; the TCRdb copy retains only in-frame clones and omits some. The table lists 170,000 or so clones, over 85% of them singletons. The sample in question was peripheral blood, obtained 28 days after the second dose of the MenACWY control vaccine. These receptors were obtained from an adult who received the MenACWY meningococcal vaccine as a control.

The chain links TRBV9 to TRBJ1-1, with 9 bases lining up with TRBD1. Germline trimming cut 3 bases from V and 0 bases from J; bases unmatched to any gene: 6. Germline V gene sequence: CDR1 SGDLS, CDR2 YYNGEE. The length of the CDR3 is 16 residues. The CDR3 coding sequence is TGTGCCAGCAGCGCCGCCGGACAGGGGTTGAACACTGAAGCTTTCTTT. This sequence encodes CASSAAGQGLNTEAFF. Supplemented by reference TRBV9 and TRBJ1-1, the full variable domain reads DSGVTQTPKHLITATGQRVTLRCSPRSGDLSVYWYQQSLDQGLQFLIQYYNGEERAKGNILERFSAQQFPDLHSELNLSSLELGDSALYFCASSAAGQGLNTEAFFGQGTRLTVV.

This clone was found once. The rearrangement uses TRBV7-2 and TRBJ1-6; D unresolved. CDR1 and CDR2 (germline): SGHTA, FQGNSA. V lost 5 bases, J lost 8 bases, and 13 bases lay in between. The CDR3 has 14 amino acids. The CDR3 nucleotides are TGTGCCAGCAGCCCCAGACCCGGTTATTCACCCCTCCACTTT. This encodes CASSPRPGYSPLHF.

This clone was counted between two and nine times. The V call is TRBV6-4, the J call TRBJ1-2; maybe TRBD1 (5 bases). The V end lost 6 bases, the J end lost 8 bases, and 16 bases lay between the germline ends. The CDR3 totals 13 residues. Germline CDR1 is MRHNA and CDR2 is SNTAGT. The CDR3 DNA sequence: TGTGCCAGCAGAGACCGACAGTCTGACGGCTACACCTTC. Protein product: CASRDRQSDGYTF.

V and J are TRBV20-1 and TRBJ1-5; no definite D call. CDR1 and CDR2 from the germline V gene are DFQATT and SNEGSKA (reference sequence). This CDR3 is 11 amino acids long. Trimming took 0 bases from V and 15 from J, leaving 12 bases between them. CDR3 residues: CSARDQVVWHF. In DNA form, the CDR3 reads TGCAGTGCTAGAGATCAGGTAGTATGGCATTTT.

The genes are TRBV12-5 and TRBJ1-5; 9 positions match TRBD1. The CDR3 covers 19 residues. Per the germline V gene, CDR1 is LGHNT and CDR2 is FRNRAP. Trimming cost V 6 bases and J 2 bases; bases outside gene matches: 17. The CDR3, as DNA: TGTGCTAGTGGGGGGCTTCCGGGACAGGGAGGTTTCGGCAATCAGCCCCAGCATTTT. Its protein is CASGGLPGQGGFGNQPQHF.

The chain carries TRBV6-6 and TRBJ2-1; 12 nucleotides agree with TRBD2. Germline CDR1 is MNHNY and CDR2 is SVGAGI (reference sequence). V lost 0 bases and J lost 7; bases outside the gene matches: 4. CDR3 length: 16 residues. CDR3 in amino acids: CASSYSTSGGTNEQFF. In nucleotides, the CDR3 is TGTGCCAGCAGTTACTCCACTAGCGGGGGGACGAATGAGCAGTTCTTC.

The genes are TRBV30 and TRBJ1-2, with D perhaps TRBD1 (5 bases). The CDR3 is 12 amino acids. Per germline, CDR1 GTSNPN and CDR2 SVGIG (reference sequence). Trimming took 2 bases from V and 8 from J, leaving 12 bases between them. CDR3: CAWSRGLQGYTF. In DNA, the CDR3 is TGTGCCTGGAGTAGGGGCCTCCAGGGCTACACCTTC.

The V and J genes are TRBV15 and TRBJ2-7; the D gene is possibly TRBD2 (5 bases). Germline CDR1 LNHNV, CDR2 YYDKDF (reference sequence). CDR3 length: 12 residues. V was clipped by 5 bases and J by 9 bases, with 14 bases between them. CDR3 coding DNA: TGTGCCACCAGCCTAAGGAGCGGTTGGCAGTACTTC. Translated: CATSLRSGWQYF.

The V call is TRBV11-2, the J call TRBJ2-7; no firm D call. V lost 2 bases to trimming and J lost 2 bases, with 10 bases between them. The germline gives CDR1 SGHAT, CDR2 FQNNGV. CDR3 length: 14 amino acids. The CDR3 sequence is CASSLYVAPYEQYF. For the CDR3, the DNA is TGTGCCAGCAGCTTATACGTTGCACCCTACGAGCAGTACTTC.

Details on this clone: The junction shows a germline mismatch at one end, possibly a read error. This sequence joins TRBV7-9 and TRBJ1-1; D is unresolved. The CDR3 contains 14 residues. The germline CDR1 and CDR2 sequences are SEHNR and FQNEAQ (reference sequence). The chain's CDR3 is CASTLILGNTEAFF. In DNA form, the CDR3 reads TGTGCCAGCACCTTAATTCTGGGGAACACTGAAGCTTTCTTT.

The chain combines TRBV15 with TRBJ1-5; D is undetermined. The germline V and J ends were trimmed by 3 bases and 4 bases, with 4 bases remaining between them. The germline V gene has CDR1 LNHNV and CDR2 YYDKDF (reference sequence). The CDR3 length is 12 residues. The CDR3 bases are TGTGCCACCAGCAGGGGTAATCAGCCCCAGCATTTT. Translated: CATSRGNQPQHF.

DNA of the CDR3: TGTGCCAGCAGTTGGGACATCTACGAGCAGTACTTC. Residues: CASSWDIYEQYF. The chain carries TRBV2 and TRBJ2-7; D is perhaps TRBD1 (6 bases). V gave up 5 bases and J gave up 3 bases, with 8 bases separating them. This CDR3 region has 12 residues. Per the germline V gene, CDR1 is SNHLY and CDR2 is FYNNEI.

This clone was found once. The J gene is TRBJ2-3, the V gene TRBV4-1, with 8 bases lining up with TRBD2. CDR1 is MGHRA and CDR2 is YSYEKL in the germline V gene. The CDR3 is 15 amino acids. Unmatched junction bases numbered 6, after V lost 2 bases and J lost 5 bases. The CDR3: CASSQIGTRGDTQYF. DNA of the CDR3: TGCGCCAGCAGCCAAATCGGGACTAGAGGAGATACGCAGTATTTT.

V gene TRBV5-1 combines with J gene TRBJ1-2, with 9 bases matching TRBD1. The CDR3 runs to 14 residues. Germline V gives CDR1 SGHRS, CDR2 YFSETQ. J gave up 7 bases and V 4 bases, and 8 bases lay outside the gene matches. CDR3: CASSDQQGASGYTF. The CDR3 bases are TGCGCCAGCAGCGATCAACAGGGGGCCAGTGGCTACACCTTC.

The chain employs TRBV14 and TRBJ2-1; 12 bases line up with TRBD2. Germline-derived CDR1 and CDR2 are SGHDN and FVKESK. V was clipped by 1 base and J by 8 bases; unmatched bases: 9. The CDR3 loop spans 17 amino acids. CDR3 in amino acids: CASSQAPLAGGFDEQFF. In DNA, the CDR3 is TGTGCCAGCAGCCAAGCCCCCCTAGCGGGGGGGTTCGATGAGCAGTTCTTC.

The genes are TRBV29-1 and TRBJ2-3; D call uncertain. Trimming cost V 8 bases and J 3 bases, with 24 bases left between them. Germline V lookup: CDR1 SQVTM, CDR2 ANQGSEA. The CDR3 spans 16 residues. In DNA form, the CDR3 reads TGCAGCCCCCACGTTTCAGCCCTGTCCCATACAGATACGCAGTATTTT. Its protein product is CSPHVSALSHTDTQYF.

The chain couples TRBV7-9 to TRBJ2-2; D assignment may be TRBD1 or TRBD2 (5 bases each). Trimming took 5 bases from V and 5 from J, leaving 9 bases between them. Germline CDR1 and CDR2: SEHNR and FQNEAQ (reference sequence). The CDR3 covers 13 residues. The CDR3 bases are TGTGCCAGCAGCCGGGACCCTACCGGGGAGCTGTTTTTT. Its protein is CASSRDPTGELFF.

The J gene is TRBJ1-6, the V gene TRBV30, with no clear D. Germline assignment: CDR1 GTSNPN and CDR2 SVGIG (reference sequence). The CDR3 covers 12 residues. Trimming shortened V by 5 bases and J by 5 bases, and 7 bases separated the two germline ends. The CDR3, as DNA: TGTGCCTGGGGGATTAATAATTCACCCCTCCACTTT. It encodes CAWGINNSPLHF. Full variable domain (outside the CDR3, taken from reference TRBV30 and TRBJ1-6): SQTIHQWPATLVQPVGSPLSLECTVEGTSNPNLYWYRQAAGRGLQLLFYSVGIGQISSEVPQNLSASRPQDRQFILSSKKLLLSDSGFYLCAWGINNSPLHFGNGTRLTVT.

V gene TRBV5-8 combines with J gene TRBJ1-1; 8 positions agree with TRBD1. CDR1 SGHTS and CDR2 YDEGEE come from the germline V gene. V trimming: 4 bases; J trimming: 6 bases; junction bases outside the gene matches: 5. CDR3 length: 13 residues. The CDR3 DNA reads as TGTGCCAGCAGCCGACAGGGGAGGGCTGAAGCTTTCTTT. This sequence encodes CASSRQGRAEAFF.

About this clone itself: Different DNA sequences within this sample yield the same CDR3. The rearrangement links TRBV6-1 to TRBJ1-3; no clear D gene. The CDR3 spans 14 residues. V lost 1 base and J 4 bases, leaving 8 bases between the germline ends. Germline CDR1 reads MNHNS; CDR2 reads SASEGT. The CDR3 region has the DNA TGTGCCAGCAGTGAAGGGGGTTCAGGAAACACCATATATTTT. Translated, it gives CASSEGGSGNTIYF.

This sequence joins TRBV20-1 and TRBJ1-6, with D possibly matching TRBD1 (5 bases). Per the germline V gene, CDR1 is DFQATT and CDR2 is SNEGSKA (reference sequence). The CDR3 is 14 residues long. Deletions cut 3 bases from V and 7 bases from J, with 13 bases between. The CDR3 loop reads CSASELGQNSPLHF. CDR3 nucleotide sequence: TGCAGTGCTAGTGAATTGGGGCAAAATTCACCCCTCCACTTT.

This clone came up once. CDR3: CASSRTRQDSPLHF. The CDR3 DNA reads TGTGCCAGCAGTCGGACACGACAAGATTCACCCCTCCACTTT. The chain is built from TRBV5-4 and TRBJ1-6, with D perhaps TRBD1 (5 bases). Germline-derived CDR1 and CDR2 are SGHNT and YYREEE (reference sequence). V dropped 5 bases and J dropped 8 bases, with 14 bases sitting between them. CDR3 length: 14 residues.

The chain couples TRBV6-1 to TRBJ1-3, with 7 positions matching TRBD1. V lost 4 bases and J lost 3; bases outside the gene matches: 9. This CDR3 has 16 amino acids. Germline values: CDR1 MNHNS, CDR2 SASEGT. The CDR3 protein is CASSVQGPWFGNTIYF. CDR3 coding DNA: TGTGCCAGCAGTGTACAGGGGCCGTGGTTTGGAAACACCATATATTTT.

CDR3 region: CASGRGMNTEAFF. The CDR3 coding sequence is TGCGCCAGCGGGCGGGGAATGAACACTGAAGCTTTCTTT. J is TRBJ1-1 and V is TRBV5-1, with D unclear. The CDR3 is made up of 13 amino acids. V was clipped by 7 bases and J by 0 bases, with 10 bases between them. Germline V gene data show CDR1 as SGHRS and CDR2 as YFSETQ.

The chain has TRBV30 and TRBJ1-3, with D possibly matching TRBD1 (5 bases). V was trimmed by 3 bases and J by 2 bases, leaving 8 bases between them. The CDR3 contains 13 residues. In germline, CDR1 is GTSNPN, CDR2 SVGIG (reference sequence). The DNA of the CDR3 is TGTGCCTGGAGGAGGGGACCTGGAAACACCATATATTTT. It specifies CAWRRGPGNTIYF.

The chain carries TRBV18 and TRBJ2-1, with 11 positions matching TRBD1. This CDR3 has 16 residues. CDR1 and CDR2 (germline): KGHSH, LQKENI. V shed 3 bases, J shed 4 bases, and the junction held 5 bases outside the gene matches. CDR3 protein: CASSPLGTGGYNEQFF. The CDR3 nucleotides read TGTGCCAGCTCACCTTTGGGGACAGGGGGTTACAATGAGCAGTTCTTC.

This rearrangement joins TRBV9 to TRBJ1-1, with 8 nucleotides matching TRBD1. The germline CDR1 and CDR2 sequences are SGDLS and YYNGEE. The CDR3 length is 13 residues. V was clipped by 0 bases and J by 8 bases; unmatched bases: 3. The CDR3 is CASSVVQGGEAFF. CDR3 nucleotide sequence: TGTGCCAGCAGCGTAGTACAGGGGGGCGAAGCTTTCTTT.